A selection of T cell receptor beta chains follows, all from one sample in a study of shared clonotypes between healthy human individuals. Assay used: immunoSEQ multiplex PCR; TCRdb lists only in-frame clones, some missing. The table has about 480,000 clones, roughly 85% seen once. Sequenced: PBMCs. The receptors derive from a woman in her thirties or forties in good health. Some clones in this sample may be carry-over from other donors' samples. CDR3s include the opening cysteine and the closing phenylalanine or tryptophan. A D gene is named only where the DNA matches it firmly. Only part of the rows carry a size: once, few, many, or a class if the clone is expanded.

CDR3nt,CDR3aa,j_gene,v_gene,abundance,d_gene
TGTGCCAGCAGTCCCCGACTAGATCCGCCCTACGAGCAGTACTTC,CASSPRLDPPYEQYF,TRBJ2-7,TRBV6-1,many,-
TGTGCCAGTAGTATAGGGGACAGTAATCAGCCCCAGCATTTT,CASSIGDSNQPQHF,TRBJ1-5,TRBV19,once,TRBD1
TGTGCCAGCAGCGTAGGGGGAGCGGTGAACACTGAAGCTTTCTTT,CASSVGGAVNTEAFF,TRBJ1-1,TRBV9,many,-
TGTGCCAGCTCACCATGGGGGACTAGCAACAATGAGCAGTTCTTC,CASSPWGTSNNEQFF,TRBJ2-1,TRBV18,-,TRBD2
TGTGCCAGCAGTTCCCCTTACAATGAGCAGTTCTTC,CASSSPYNEQFF,TRBJ2-1,TRBV28,-,-
TGTGCCAGCAGCTTAGTGGTTGATGGACCCAAGTACTTC,CASSLVVDGPKYF,TRBJ2-7,TRBV7-2,-,-
TGTGCCAGCAGTTTCACAATCTCAAACAGTTACCTTAACACAGATACGCAGTATTTT,CASSFTISNSYLNTDTQYF,TRBJ2-3,TRBV28,-,-
TGTGCCAGCAGTTGGGGACGTTTTCTTTCTGAAGCTTTCTTT,CASSWGRFLSEAFF,TRBJ1-1,TRBV27,-,-
TGTGCCAGCTCGTACGGGCAGACGCAGTATTTT,CASSYGQTQYF,TRBJ2-3,TRBV6-6,once,-
TGTGCCTGGAGTGCGAGGAGCGGGAGGGTCTATGAGCAGTTCTTC,CAWSARSGRVYEQFF,TRBJ2-1,TRBV30,-,TRBD2
TGCGCCAGCAGCGATGGTGGAGATGGAAACACCATATATTTT,CASSDGGDGNTIYF,TRBJ1-3,TRBV5-1,-,-
TGTGCCAGCAGCTCCCGGACTAGCGGAGCGAACACCGGGGAGCTGTTTTTT,CASSSRTSGANTGELFF,TRBJ2-2,TRBV7-3,-,TRBD2
TGTGCCAGCAGCTCGGGACTAGCGCTCTACAATGAGCAGTTCTTC,CASSSGLALYNEQFF,TRBJ2-1,TRBV11-2,-,TRBD2
TGTGCCAGCAGTTACTCGGCTGGGGAGCTGTTTTTT,CASSYSAGELFF,TRBJ2-2,TRBV6-5,-,-
TGCGCCAGCAGCTCGGGACAGGACACCGGGGAGCTGTTTTTT,CASSSGQDTGELFF,TRBJ2-2,TRBV5-1,-,TRBD1
TGTGCCAGCAGCTACCCCCTCCATTTGGGGTCTACGGATGAGCAGTTCTTC,CASSYPLHLGSTDEQFF,TRBJ2-1,TRBV7-8,-,-
TGTGCCAGCAGTTCAAATCCGAACACTGAAGCTTTCTTT,CASSSNPNTEAFF,TRBJ1-1,TRBV28,many,-